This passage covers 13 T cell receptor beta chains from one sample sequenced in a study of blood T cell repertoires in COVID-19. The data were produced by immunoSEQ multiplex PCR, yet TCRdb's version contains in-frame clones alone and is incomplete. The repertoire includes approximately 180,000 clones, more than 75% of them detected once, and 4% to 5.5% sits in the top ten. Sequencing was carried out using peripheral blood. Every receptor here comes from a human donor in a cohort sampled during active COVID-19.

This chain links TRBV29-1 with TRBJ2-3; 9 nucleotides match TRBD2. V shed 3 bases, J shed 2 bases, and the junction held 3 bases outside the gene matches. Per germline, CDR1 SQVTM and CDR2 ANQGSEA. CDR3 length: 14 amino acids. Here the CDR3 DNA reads TGCAGCGTTGAGACTAGCGGTCACACAGATACGCAGTATTTT. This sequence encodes CSVETSGHTDTQYF.

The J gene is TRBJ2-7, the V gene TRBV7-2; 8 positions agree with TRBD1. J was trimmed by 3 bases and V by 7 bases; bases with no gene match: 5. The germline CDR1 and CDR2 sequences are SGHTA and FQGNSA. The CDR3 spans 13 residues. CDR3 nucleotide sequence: TGTGCCAGCACCGTAGACAGGGGCTACGAGCAGTACTTC. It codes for CASTVDRGYEQYF. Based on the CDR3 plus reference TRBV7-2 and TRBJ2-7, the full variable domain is GAGVSQSPSNKVTEKGKDVELRCDPISGHTALYWYRQSLGQGLEFLIYFQGNSAPDKSGLPSDRFSAERTGGSVSTLTIQRTQQEDSAVYLCASTVDRGYEQYFGPGTRLTVT.

In DNA form, the CDR3 reads TGTGCCAGCAGGAGGACTGCCGGTCCCTACGAGCAGTACTTC. Translation: CASRRTAGPYEQYF. This chain joins TRBV7-2 and TRBJ2-7, with D possibly being TRBD2 (5 bases). This CDR3 spans 14 amino acids. Per the germline V gene, CDR1 is SGHTA and CDR2 is FQGNSA. Trimming shortened V by 6 bases and J by 2 bases, and 14 bases separated the two germline ends.

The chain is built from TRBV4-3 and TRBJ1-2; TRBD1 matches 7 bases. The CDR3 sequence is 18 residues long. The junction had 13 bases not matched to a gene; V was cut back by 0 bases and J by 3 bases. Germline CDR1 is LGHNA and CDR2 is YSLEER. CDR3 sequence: CASSQDPPGGPTYYGYTF. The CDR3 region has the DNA TGCGCCAGCAGCCAAGATCCGCCAGGGGGGCCCACCTACTATGGCTACACCTTC.

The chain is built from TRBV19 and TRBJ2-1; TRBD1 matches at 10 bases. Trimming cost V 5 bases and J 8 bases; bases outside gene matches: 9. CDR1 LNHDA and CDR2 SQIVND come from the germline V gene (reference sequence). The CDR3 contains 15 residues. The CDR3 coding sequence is TGTGCCAGTAGTCTACTCGGACAGGGGGTGGATGAGCAGTTCTTC. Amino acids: CASSLLGQGVDEQFF.

CDR3 nucleotides: TGTGCCAGCACCGCAGACCGGGGGGTCGAGACCCAGTACTTC. Translation gives CASTADRGVETQYF. This chain connects TRBV11-2 to TRBJ2-5; 7 nucleotides line up with TRBD2. Germline V gene lookup returns CDR1 SGHAT and CDR2 FQNNGV. The V gene end was trimmed by 7 bases and the J gene end by 5 bases; junction bases not matched to a gene: 10. CDR3 length equals 14 residues.

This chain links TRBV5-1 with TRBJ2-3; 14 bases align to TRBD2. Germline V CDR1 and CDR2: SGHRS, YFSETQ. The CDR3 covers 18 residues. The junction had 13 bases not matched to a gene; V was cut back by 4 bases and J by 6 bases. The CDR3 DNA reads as TGCGCCAGCAGCCCTGGACTAGCGGGGGGACGAGTTTCCGATACGCAGTATTTT. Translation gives CASSPGLAGGRVSDTQYF.

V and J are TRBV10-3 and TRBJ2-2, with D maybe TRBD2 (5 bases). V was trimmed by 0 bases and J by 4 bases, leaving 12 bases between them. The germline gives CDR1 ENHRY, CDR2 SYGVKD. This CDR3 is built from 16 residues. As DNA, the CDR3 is TGTGCCATCAGTGAGTCGGGCGGGCGATTCACCGGGGAGCTGTTTTTT. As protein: CAISESGGRFTGELFF.

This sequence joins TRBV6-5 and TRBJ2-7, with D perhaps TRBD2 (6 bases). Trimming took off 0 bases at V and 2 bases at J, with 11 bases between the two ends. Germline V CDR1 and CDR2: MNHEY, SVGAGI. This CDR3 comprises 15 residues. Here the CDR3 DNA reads TGTGCCAGCAGTTACTCGGCGCGGACTACCTACGAGCAGTACTTC. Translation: CASSYSARTTYEQYF.

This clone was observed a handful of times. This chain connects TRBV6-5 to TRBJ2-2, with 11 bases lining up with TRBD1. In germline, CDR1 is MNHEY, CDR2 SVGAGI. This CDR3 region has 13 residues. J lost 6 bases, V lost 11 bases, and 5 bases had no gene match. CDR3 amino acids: CACQGQGAGELFF. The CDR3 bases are TGTGCCTGCCAGGGACAGGGGGCCGGGGAGCTGTTTTTT.

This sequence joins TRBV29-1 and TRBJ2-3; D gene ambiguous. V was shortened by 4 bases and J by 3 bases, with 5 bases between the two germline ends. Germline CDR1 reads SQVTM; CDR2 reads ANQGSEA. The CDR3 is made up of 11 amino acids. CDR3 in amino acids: CSVVYTDTQYF. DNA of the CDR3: TGCAGCGTTGTTTATACAGATACGCAGTATTTT.

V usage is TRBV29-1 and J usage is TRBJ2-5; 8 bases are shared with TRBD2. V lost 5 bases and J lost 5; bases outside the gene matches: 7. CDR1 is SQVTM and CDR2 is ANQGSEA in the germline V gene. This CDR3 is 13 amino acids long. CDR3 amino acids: CSVRLAGRETQYF. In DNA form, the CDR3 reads TGCAGCGTTCGATTAGCGGGACGGGAGACCCAGTACTTC.

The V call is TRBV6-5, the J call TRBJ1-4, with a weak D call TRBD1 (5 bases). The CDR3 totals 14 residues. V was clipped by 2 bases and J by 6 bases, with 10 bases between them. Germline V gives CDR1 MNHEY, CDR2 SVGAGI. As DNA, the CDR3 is TGTGCCAGCAGTTACGGGGGGTTTTATGAAAAACTGTTTTTT. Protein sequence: CASSYGGFYEKLFF.